Following are 13 T cell receptor beta chains from one sample sequenced in a study of blood T cell repertoires in COVID-19. Libraries were prepared by immunoSEQ multiplex PCR; TCRdb keeps only in-frame clonotypes and omits some of them. The data show fewer than 150,000 clones, approximately 80% seen once. The source material was peripheral blood. The receptors stem from a woman aged 80 or older in a cohort sampled during active or convalescent COVID-19.

The chain has TRBV9 and TRBJ1-6, with TRBD1 as a possible D gene (5 bases). With 6 bases removed from V and 6 bases from J, the gap between germline ends came to 13 bases. The CDR3 has 14 residues. The germline gives CDR1 SGDLS, CDR2 YYNGEE. CDR3 protein: CASNLRGGNSPLHF. As DNA, the CDR3 is TGTGCCAGCAACCTCCGGGGGGGTAATTCACCCCTCCACTTT.

This clone turned up a few times. The chain couples TRBV27 to TRBJ1-2; perhaps TRBD1 as D (5 bases). CDR1 is MNHEY and CDR2 is SMNVEV in the germline V gene (reference sequence). CDR3 length: 13 residues. The germline V and J ends were trimmed by 6 bases and 7 bases, with 15 bases remaining between them. The CDR3 is CASSPGTGGGYTF. The DNA of the CDR3 is TGTGCCAGCAGCCCCGGTACGGGGGGTGGCTACACCTTC.

V usage is TRBV5-1 and J usage is TRBJ1-2, with D maybe TRBD1 (5 bases). Trimming took off 4 bases at V and 6 bases at J, with 10 bases between the two ends. CDR1 and CDR2 (germline): SGHRS, YFSETQ. There are 12 residues in the CDR3. CDR3 in amino acids: CASSATTDGYTF. The CDR3 nucleotides read TGCGCCAGCAGCGCCACGACAGATGGCTACACCTTC.

The rearrangement uses TRBV5-1 and TRBJ1-1; D possibly corresponds to TRBD1 (6 bases). The V end was cut by 1 base, the J end by 5 bases, with 21 bases between. CDR1 is SGHRS, CDR2 YFSETQ, per germline. This CDR3 spans 17 amino acids. The CDR3 loop is CASSLLGPDSSGTEAFF. The CDR3 DNA sequence: TGCGCCAGCAGCTTGCTAGGTCCGGACAGCTCAGGAACTGAAGCTTTCTTT.

Notes on this clone: The junction differs from germline at one of its ends, possibly a read error. The same CDR3 arises from other DNA sequences in this sample as well. V and J are TRBV6-1 and TRBJ1-4; D gene ambiguous. Germline V gene lookup returns CDR1 MNHNS and CDR2 SASEGT. There are 14 residues in the CDR3. The CDR3 is CASSEGGTNEKLFF. The CDR3 nucleotides read TGTGCCAGCAGCGAAGGCGGAACTAATGAAAAACTGTTTTTT.

This chain links TRBV6-5 with TRBJ1-5; TRBD1 matches at 7 bases. After removal of 7 bases from V and 3 bases from J, the junction contained 6 bases not matched to a gene. CDR1 is MNHEY, CDR2 SVGAGI, per germline. The CDR3 totals 14 residues. The CDR3 loop reads CASNRDSLNQPQHF. Written as DNA, the CDR3 is TGTGCCAGCAACCGGGACAGTCTCAATCAGCCCCAGCATTTT.

This rearrangement joins TRBV7-2 to TRBJ2-7; 7 bases are a match to TRBD2. Germline V lookup: CDR1 SGHTA, CDR2 FQGNSA. The J segment lost 4 bases and the V segment lost 1 base, leaving 7 bases of the junction unmatched. The CDR3 loop spans 15 amino acids. DNA of the CDR3: TGTGCCAGCAGCTTAGGATGGACTAGAAGATACGAGCAGTACTTC. The encoded protein is CASSLGWTRRYEQYF.

This clone was observed a single time. The rearrangement joins TRBV4-1 to TRBJ2-1, with TRBD1 as a possible D gene (6 bases). The CDR3 covers 16 residues. Trimming removed 4 bases from V and 3 bases from J, with 16 bases in between. Germline CDR1 is MGHRA and CDR2 is YSYEKL. The CDR3 reads CASSPGQGPLYNEQFF. The DNA of the CDR3 is TGCGCCAGCAGCCCAGGCCAGGGGCCTCTCTACAATGAGCAGTTCTTC.

This chain uses TRBV5-5 with TRBJ1-6, with D possibly being TRBD1 (6 bases). From germline, CDR1 is SGHKS and CDR2 YYEKEE (reference sequence). V was pared by 1 base and J by 5 bases, with 10 bases between. The CDR3 has 15 residues. CDR3 sequence reads: CASSLRTVNNSPLHF. The CDR3 DNA follows: TGTGCCAGCAGCTTGAGGACAGTAAATAATTCACCCCTCCACTTT.

The CDR3 sequence is CASSPFLNQGYTF. DNA of the CDR3: TGTGCCAGCAGCCCATTCCTCAATCAGGGCTACACCTTC. The J gene is TRBJ1-2, the V gene TRBV5-8; no clear D. CDR3 length: 13 residues. Germline values: CDR1 SGHTS, CDR2 YDEGEE. Trimming removed 4 bases at V and 8 bases at J, with 15 bases between.

The V call is TRBV9, the J call TRBJ2-1, with TRBD2 identical over 10 bases. Germline values: CDR1 SGDLS, CDR2 YYNGEE. J lost 5 bases, V lost 6 bases, and 14 bases had no gene match. The CDR3 is made up of 17 amino acids. CDR3 nucleotides: TGTGCCAGCACCCTAGGGGCTAGCGGGGGATTTGACAATGAGCAGTTCTTC. Residues: CASTLGASGGFDNEQFF.

This clone was observed once. V gene TRBV6-5 combines with J gene TRBJ1-3; TRBD1 is a possible D gene (6 bases). Germline loops: CDR1 MNHEY, CDR2 SVGAGI. The CDR3 contains 16 residues. V lost 0 bases and J lost 0, with 9 bases in between. The CDR3, as DNA: TGTGCCAGCAGTTACTCGACAGGAATCTCTGGAAACACCATATATTTT. It encodes CASSYSTGISGNTIYF.

The chain joins TRBV7-9 to TRBJ2-5; 7 bases are a match to TRBD2. With 5 bases clipped from V and 5 bases from J, the junction kept 14 bases outside the gene matches. CDR3 length: 16 residues. CDR1 is SEHNR and CDR2 is FQNEAQ in the germline V gene (reference sequence). The CDR3 bases are TGTGCCAGCAGCCAAACTTTTGGGGCGGGGGAGGAGACCCAGTACTTC. Protein sequence: CASSQTFGAGEETQYF.